The rows below give T cell receptor beta chains drawn from one sample of a study of blood T cell repertoires in COVID-19. Assay: immunoSEQ multiplex PCR; the TCRdb copy retains only in-frame clones and omits some. This table has 85,000 to 95,000 clones, around nine tenths appearing once. Material: peripheral blood. The receptor set was obtained from a woman aged 45 to 65 in a cohort sampled during active COVID-19. Each CDR3 is given with its conserved first and last residue. D genes are given only for firm matches. Clone size is stated in some rows and not others, as once, few, many or a class when expanded.

d_gene	abundance	v_gene	j_gene	CDR3aa	CDR3nt
NA	NA	TRBV12-5	TRBJ1-5	CASGLVQMPQHF	TGTGCTAGTGGTTTGGTACAGATGCCCCAGCATTTT
NA	NA	TRBV9	TRBJ2-1	CASSAAPSGYNEQFF	TGTGCCAGCAGCGCAGCCCCTAGTGGCTACAATGAGCAGTTCTTC
NA	once	TRBV5-5	TRBJ1-2	CASSLDRGAPYGYTF	TGTGCCAGCAGCTTGGACCGGGGGGCCCCCTATGGCTACACCTTC
TRBD2	NA	TRBV24-1	TRBJ2-1	CAPKELPLRELAYNEQFF	TGTGCCCCCAAGGAACTCCCTCTGCGGGAGCTAGCCTACAATGAGCAGTTCTTC
TRBD1	NA	TRBV7-3	TRBJ2-2	CASTLGQAGTGELFF	TGTGCCAGCACCCTTGGACAGGCCGGCACCGGGGAGCTGTTTTTT
TRBD2	NA	TRBV13	TRBJ2-1	CASSPTRTSGGHNEQFF	TGTGCCAGCAGCCCGACAAGGACTAGCGGGGGGCACAATGAGCAGTTCTTC
TRBD2	NA	TRBV12-5	TRBJ2-7	CASGLRSSGRRTYEQYF	TGTGCTAGTGGTTTGCGGTCCAGCGGGAGGAGAACCTACGAGCAGTACTTC
NA	NA	TRBV6-1	TRBJ1-6	CASSDRPRNSPLHF	TGTGCCAGCAGTGACAGGCCAAGGAATTCACCCCTCCACTTT
TRBD2	once	TRBV9	TRBJ2-2	CASQRGGLDTGELFF	TGTGCCAGCCAACGCGGGGGGCTTGACACCGGGGAGCTGTTTTTT
NA	NA	TRBV9	TRBJ2-1	CASSVVVGSSYNEQFF	TGTGCCAGCAGCGTAGTGGTTGGGAGCTCCTACAATGAGCAGTTCTTC
TRBD1	NA	TRBV27	TRBJ2-7	CASSLMSGQGNYEQYF	TGTGCCAGCAGTTTAATGTCGGGACAGGGGAACTACGAGCAGTACTTC
NA	NA	TRBV18	TRBJ2-1	CASSPLSAEKFF	TGTGCCAGCTCACCACTATCGGCGGAAAAGTTCTTC
TRBD2	NA	TRBV19	TRBJ2-1	CASSAGGPYNEQFF	TGTGCCAGTAGTGCGGGAGGGCCTTACAATGAGCAGTTCTTC
TRBD1	NA	TRBV28	TRBJ2-2	CASRATGTNTGELFF	TGTGCCAGCAGGGCGACAGGGACGAACACCGGGGAGCTGTTTTTT
NA	NA	TRBV9	TRBJ1-5	CASSVPQGFNQPQHF	TGTGCCAGCAGCGTACCACAGGGATTCAATCAGCCCCAGCATTTT
TRBD1	once	TRBV6-4	TRBJ2-3	CASRDRGVDTQYF	TGTGCCAGCAGGGACAGGGGTGTAGATACGCAGTATTTT
NA	once	TRBV19	TRBJ1-1	CASSIEGGSTEAFF	TGTGCCAGTAGTATAGAGGGAGGGAGCACTGAAGCTTTCTTT
NA	NA	TRBV5-1	TRBJ1-4	CASSLDAASEKLFF	TGCGCCAGCAGCTTGGATGCGGCGAGTGAAAAACTGTTTTTT
NA	NA	TRBV19	TRBJ2-2	CASTIRGAWNTGELFF	TGTGCCAGTACCATACGGGGGGCGTGGAACACCGGGGAGCTGTTTTTT
NA	NA	TRBV28	TRBJ1-1	CASLTASMNTEAFF	TGTGCCAGCCTTACAGCATCAATGAACACTGAAGCTTTCTTT
TRBD1	NA	TRBV19	TRBJ1-1	CASLTGGNMNTEAFF	TGTGCCAGTCTAACAGGGGGAAACATGAACACTGAAGCTTTCTTT
TRBD2	NA	TRBV3-1/TRBV3-2	TRBJ2-2	CASSTSGGRKNTGELFF	TGTGCCAGCAGCACTAGCGGGGGCCGGAAGAACACCGGGGAGCTGTTTTTT
TRBD1	NA	TRBV6-1	TRBJ1-5	CASSELGGQDRAGRNQPQHF	TGTGCCAGCAGTGAACTTGGGGGACAGGACAGGGCGGGTCGCAATCAGCCCCAGCATTTT
NA	NA	TRBV11-2	TRBJ2-1	CASSSTPGTPYNEQFF	TGTGCCAGCAGCTCAACTCCCGGGACACCGTACAATGAGCAGTTCTTC
TRBD1	NA	TRBV19	TRBJ2-5	CASSIVPGGRETQYF	TGTGCCAGTAGTATAGTCCCAGGGGGAAGAGAGACCCAGTACTTC
TRBD1	NA	TRBV27	TRBJ1-3	CASSPTGAGNTIYF	TGTGCCAGCAGCCCTACAGGGGCGGGAAACACCATATATTTT
NA	NA	TRBV10-3	TRBJ1-5	CAISVIEGNQPQHF	TGTGCCATCAGTGTCATTGAGGGCAATCAGCCCCAGCATTTT
TRBD1	NA	TRBV5-1	TRBJ2-5	CASKLTGGEETQYF	TGCGCCAGCAAACTGACAGGGGGGGAGGAGACCCAGTACTTC
NA	NA	TRBV19	TRBJ1-5	CASSNTANNQPQHF	TGTGCCAGTAGTAATACAGCAAACAATCAGCCCCAGCATTTT
TRBD1	NA	TRBV5-1	TRBJ2-7	CASSFQTGVSSYEQYF	TGCGCCAGCAGCTTCCAAACAGGGGTGAGCTCCTACGAGCAGTACTTC
NA	NA	TRBV12-3/TRBV12-4	TRBJ1-1	CASSKTGEAFF	TGTGCCAGCAGTAAGACAGGAGAAGCTTTCTTT
NA	NA	TRBV5-8	TRBJ2-7	CASRSGLNYEQYF	TGTGCCAGCAGGAGCGGGTTAAACTACGAGCAGTACTTC
NA	NA	TRBV19	TRBJ1-2	CASRNSQDYGYTF	TGTGCCAGTAGAAACAGCCAGGACTATGGCTACACCTTC
NA	NA	TRBV18	TRBJ1-4	CASSPGNSREKLFF	TGTGCCAGCTCGCCCGGGAATAGTAGGGAAAAACTGTTTTTT
NA	NA	TRBV7-3	TRBJ2-3	CASSPHPGTDTDTQYF	TGTGCCAGCAGCCCCCACCCCGGGACTGACACAGATACGCAGTATTTT
NA	NA	TRBV19	TRBJ1-2	CASTVGQTYYGYTF	TGTGCCAGTACTGTGGGGCAGACTTACTATGGCTACACCTTC
NA	NA	TRBV2	TRBJ2-5	CASSRGYLETQYF	TGTGCCAGCAGTAGGGGTTACTTGGAGACCCAGTACTTC
NA	few	TRBV3-1/TRBV3-2	TRBJ1-6	CASSPLQGLYSPLHF	TGTGCCAGCAGCCCCTTACAGGGTCTGTATTCACCCCTCCACTTT
NA	NA	TRBV5-1	TRBJ2-3	CASSLGQEADTQYF	TGCGCCAGCAGCTTGGGTCAGGAGGCAGATACGCAGTATTTT
TRBD1	NA	TRBV5-1	TRBJ2-5	CASSSQGAMETQYF	TGCGCCAGCAGCTCACAGGGGGCGATGGAGACCCAGTACTTC
TRBD1	NA	TRBV5-5	TRBJ2-5	CASSLGQVYQETQYF	TGTGCCAGCAGCTTAGGACAGGTGTACCAAGAGACCCAGTACTTC
TRBD2	NA	TRBV5-1	TRBJ2-3	CASSQSGWGGTDTQYF	TGCGCCAGCAGCCAGTCAGGGTGGGGGGGAACAGATACGCAGTATTTT
TRBD1	NA	TRBV5-1	TRBJ1-2	CASSFDRAGGYTF	TGCGCCAGCAGCTTCGACAGGGCGGGGGGCTACACCTTC
TRBD1	NA	TRBV24-1	TRBJ1-2	CATSDGTGGQGDYGYTF	TGTGCCACCAGTGACGGAACAGGAGGGCAGGGGGACTATGGCTACACCTTC
TRBD1	NA	TRBV4-1	TRBJ1-2	CASSQESAGGSGYTF	TGCGCCAGCAGCCAAGAATCGGCAGGGGGCAGTGGCTACACCTTC
NA	NA	TRBV4-2	TRBJ2-4	CASSQGRGMGLNIQYF	TGTGCCAGCAGCCAAGGCAGAGGGATGGGATTAAACATTCAGTACTTC
NA	few	TRBV4-1	TRBJ1-6	CASSPGSSYNSPLHF	TGCGCCAGCAGCCCCGGGAGCTCCTATAATTCACCCCTCCACTTT
TRBD1	NA	TRBV10-1	TRBJ2-3	CASSPGQITDTQYF	TGCGCCAGCAGTCCGGGACAGATCACAGATACGCAGTATTTT
TRBD1	NA	TRBV4-1	TRBJ1-1	CASSRSPLQGMNTEAFF	TGCGCCAGCAGCCGATCCCCCCTACAGGGGATGAACACTGAAGCTTTCTTT
TRBD2	NA	TRBV3-1/TRBV3-2	TRBJ2-1	CASSRRGLAANEQFF	TGTGCCAGCAGCCGCCGTGGACTAGCGGCCAATGAGCAGTTCTTC
NA	NA	TRBV3-1/TRBV3-2	TRBJ1-3	CASSQAGVSGNTIYF	TGTGCCAGCAGCCAGGCGGGAGTGTCTGGAAACACCATATATTTT
NA	NA	TRBV5-5	TRBJ2-1	CASSPARSSLYNEQFF	TGTGCCAGCAGCCCCGCGCGGAGCAGCCTTTACAATGAGCAGTTCTTC
NA	NA	TRBV10-3	TRBJ2-3	CAITRLGGTDTQYF	TGTGCCATCACCCGCCTGGGAGGCACAGATACGCAGTATTTT
NA	NA	TRBV21-1	TRBJ2-6	CASSKRPPGNVLTF	TGTGCCAGCAGCAAACGGCCTCCGGGCAACGTCCTGACTTTC
NA	NA	TRBV21-1	TRBJ2-3	CASSNILAGGSDTQYF	TGTGCCAGCAGCAATATTCTGGCGGGAGGTTCAGATACGCAGTATTTT
TRBD1	NA	TRBV18	TRBJ1-5	CASSPQGALSNQPQHF	TGTGCCAGCTCACCTCAGGGGGCGCTTAGCAATCAGCCCCAGCATTTT
TRBD2	NA	TRBV4-2	TRBJ2-1	CASSPAGTRENNEQFF	TGTGCCAGCAGCCCTGCCGGGACTAGGGAGAACAATGAGCAGTTCTTC
TRBD1	NA	TRBV7-9	TRBJ1-1	CASSLARTGNTEAFF	TGTGCCAGCAGCTTAGCGCGGACAGGGAACACTGAAGCTTTCTTT
NA	NA	TRBV2	TRBJ2-5	CASSVGNSQETQYF	TGTGCCAGCAGTGTCGGGAACAGCCAAGAGACCCAGTACTTC
TRBD2	NA	TRBV19	TRBJ2-7	CASTAREGYEQYF	TGTGCCAGTACGGCTCGGGAGGGCTACGAGCAGTACTTC